This T cell receptor beta chain originates from a study of blood T cell repertoires in COVID-19. About the research overall: In each case, the material was cDNA or gDNA derived from T cells, B-cell-depleted T cells, or PBMCs.

The V end was cut by 2 bases, the J end by 4 bases, with 7 bases between. Germline CDR1 reads SGHTA; CDR2 reads FQGNSA. The CDR3 spans 13 residues. Assay: immunoSEQ multiplex PCR; the TCRdb copy retains only in-frame clones and omits some. The sample has nearly 350,000 clones, around 82% seen once; the top ten hold about 2.7%. The clonotype originates from a man younger than 40 with active or convalescent COVID-19. Specimen: peripheral blood. The chain combines TRBV7-2 with TRBJ2-3; D call uncertain. The CDR3 sequence is CASSLMLADTQYF. The CDR3 DNA reads as TGTGCCAGCAGCTTAATGTTAGCAGATACGCAGTATTTT.